Listed below are T cell receptor beta chains from one sample, sequenced in a study of T cell changes during pregnancy in multiple sclerosis. The data were produced by immunoSEQ multiplex PCR, yet TCRdb's version contains in-frame clones alone and is incomplete. The sample holds tens of thousands of clones, about 91% seen once. The material was CD4+ T cells from peripheral blood mononuclear cells, obtained in the second trimester of pregnancy. These receptors were obtained from a female donor with multiple sclerosis, enrolled in a pregnancy study. Both conserved end residues are part of each CDR3. The order of the fields is V gene, J gene, clone size, D gene, CDR3 protein, CDR3 DNA. The D gene is left open where the match is weak. Part of the rows lack a size; the others show once, few, many or a class for expanded clones.

>TRBV10-3|TRBJ1-2|.|.
CAISDPGREVAYGYTF
TGTGCCATCAGTGACCCTGGCAGGGAAGTCGCCTATGGCTACACCTTC
>TRBV27|TRBJ1-1|few|TRBD1
CASSLTGGEAFF
TGTGCCAGCAGTTTAACAGGGGGCGAAGCTTTCTTT
>TRBV2|TRBJ2-7|.|.
CASSVLQGRYEQYF
TGTGCCAGCAGTGTATTACAGGGAAGATACGAGCAGTACTTC
>TRBV18|TRBJ1-6|.|.
CASSPAGSNSPLHF
TGTGCCAGCTCCCCTGCGGGTAGTAATTCACCCCTCCACTTT
>TRBV5-4|TRBJ2-1|.|TRBD2
CASSLGAGGPSYNEQFF
TGTGCCAGCAGCTTGGGGGCGGGGGGCCCCTCCTACAATGAGCAGTTCTTC
>TRBV6-1|TRBJ1-1|.|.
CASSDPMNTEAFF
TGTGCCAGCAGTGATCCCATGAACACTGAAGCTTTCTTT
>TRBV6-5|TRBJ1-1|.|TRBD1
CASSYSMRGQDEAFF
TGTGCCAGCAGTTACTCGATGAGGGGGCAAGATGAAGCTTTCTTT
>TRBV19|TRBJ1-6|.|.
CASSIDLTLGGDNSPLHF
TGTGCCAGTAGTATAGATCTCACCTTGGGGGGAGACAATTCACCCCTCCACTTT
>TRBV6-1|TRBJ1-1|.|.
CASQSQGSVNTEAFF
TGTGCCAGCCAGTCCCAGGGGTCAGTGAACACTGAAGCTTTCTTT
>TRBV5-1|TRBJ2-1|.|TRBD2
CASSAPGLRSSYNEQFF
TGCGCCAGCAGCGCACCGGGACTAAGAAGCTCCTACAATGAGCAGTTCTTC
>TRBV7-9|TRBJ2-3|.|TRBD2
CASSSLWLAGRTDTQYF
TGTGCCAGCAGCTCCTTATGGCTAGCGGGGCGCACAGATACGCAGTATTTT
>TRBV7-8|TRBJ2-3|.|TRBD2
CASSITSGRPRVADTQYF
TGTGCCAGCAGCATAACTAGCGGGAGGCCGAGGGTGGCAGATACGCAGTATTTT
>TRBV28|TRBJ1-2|once|TRBD1
CASSLTGGYGYTF
TGTGCCAGCAGTTTAACAGGGGGATATGGCTACACCTTC
>TRBV18|TRBJ2-7|.|.
CASSPDSTYEQYF
TGTGCCAGCTCACCAGACAGCACCTACGAGCAGTACTTC
>TRBV30|TRBJ2-3|.|.
CAWSSMRGATDTQYF
TGTGCCTGGAGTTCGATGCGGGGTGCCACAGATACGCAGTATTTT
>TRBV7-8|TRBJ2-7|.|.
CASSASRMVSIYEQYF
TGTGCCAGCAGCGCTTCTAGAATGGTTTCTATATACGAGCAGTACTTC
>TRBV5-4|TRBJ2-2|.|TRBD2
CASSGPRLADANTGELFF
TGTGCCAGCAGCGGTCCCAGACTAGCGGACGCGAACACCGGGGAGCTGTTTTTT
>TRBV5-4|TRBJ2-7|.|.
CASSLGSPPYEQYF
TGTGCCAGCAGCTTGGGTAGCCCACCCTACGAGCAGTACTTC
>TRBV27|TRBJ1-1|.|.
CASSSVISAEAFF
TGTGCCAGCAGTTCCGTAATTAGCGCTGAAGCTTTCTTT
>TRBV6-5|TRBJ1-2|.|TRBD1
CASNDRGGNYGYTF
TGTGCCAGCAACGACAGGGGGGGAAACTATGGCTACACCTTC
>TRBV15|TRBJ1-5|.|.
CATSGGGRGNQPQHF
TGTGCCACCAGCGGAGGGGGGAGGGGAAATCAGCCCCAGCATTTT
>TRBV27|TRBJ2-1|once|.
CASSLSWLNSYNEQFF
TGTGCCAGCAGTTTATCGTGGCTCAACTCCTACAATGAGCAGTTCTTC
>TRBV14|TRBJ1-2|.|.
CASSQAIGQSYGYTF
TGTGCCAGCAGCCAAGCCATCGGACAGAGCTATGGCTACACCTTC
>TRBV19|TRBJ1-1|.|.
CASSQTVLNTEAFF
TGTGCCAGTAGTCAGACAGTTCTGAACACTGAAGCTTTCTTT
>TRBV28|TRBJ2-7|.|.
CASSLFRPVTYEQYF
TGTGCCAGCAGTTTATTCAGGCCCGTTACCTACGAGCAGTACTTC
>TRBV7-3|TRBJ1-1|.|TRBD1
CASSLDRGTEAFF
TGTGCCAGCAGCTTGGACAGGGGGACTGAAGCTTTCTTT
>TRBV28|TRBJ2-1|.|.
CASSFQRDNEQFF
TGTGCCAGCAGTTTTCAGCGGGACAATGAGCAGTTCTTC
>TRBV29-1|TRBJ2-1|.|.
CSVVLSSYNEQFF
TGCAGCGTTGTCCTGAGCTCCTACAATGAGCAGTTCTTC
>TRBV28|TRBJ2-7|once|.
CASSLARGIERQYF
TGTGCCAGCAGTTTAGCCAGGGGAATCGAGAGGCAGTACTTC
>TRBV30|TRBJ2-1|.|TRBD2
CAWSVSRLLAGGVSSYNEQFF
TGTGCCTGGAGTGTATCCCGCCTACTAGCGGGAGGGGTCAGCTCCTACAATGAGCAGTTCTTC
>TRBV7-8|TRBJ1-2|.|.
CASSQSGGGWEGYTF
TGTGCCAGCAGCCAAAGCGGGGGAGGGTGGGAGGGCTACACCTTC
>TRBV7-3|TRBJ2-3|.|.
CASSPQGSRGSDTDTQYF
TGTGCCAGCAGCCCTCAAGGGTCAAGGGGGTCGGACACAGATACGCAGTATTTT
>TRBV5-4|TRBJ1-2|.|.
CASRESNYGYTF
TGTGCCAGCAGGGAGTCTAACTATGGCTACACCTTC
>TRBV5-1|TRBJ1-2|.|.
CASRPDTSWGGYTF
TGCGCCAGCCGGCCGGACACATCTTGGGGTGGCTACACCTTC
>TRBV11-2|TRBJ2-1|.|TRBD2
CASSLGLAVNQQFF
TGTGCCAGCAGCTTGGGACTAGCGGTCAATCAGCAGTTCTTC
>TRBV7-9|TRBJ1-4|.|.
CASSLMGGPGEKLFF
TGTGCCAGCAGCTTAATGGGGGGACCGGGTGAAAAACTGTTTTTT
>TRBV29-1|TRBJ2-2|.|TRBD2
CSVAPGLAGGPNTGELFF
TGCAGCGTGGCACCGGGACTAGCGGGGGGCCCGAACACCGGGGAGCTGTTTTTT
>TRBV2|TRBJ2-2|.|.
CASSEWAREFGELFF
TGTGCCAGCAGTGAATGGGCCAGGGAATTCGGGGAGCTGTTTTTT
>TRBV19|TRBJ1-6|.|TRBD1
CASSNQQGNDSPLHF
TGTGCCAGTAGTAACCAACAGGGGAACGATTCACCCCTCCACTTT
>TRBV9|TRBJ2-7|once|TRBD2
CASSPLAGGPYEQYF
TGTGCCAGCAGCCCTCTAGCGGGAGGCCCCTACGAGCAGTACTTC
>TRBV4-2|TRBJ2-2|.|.
CASSQRGFNTGELFF
TGTGCCAGCAGCCAAAGGGGCTTCAACACCGGGGAGCTGTTTTTT
>TRBV6-1|TRBJ2-3|once|.
CASTSRGRTDTQYF
TGTGCCAGCACTAGCAGGGGACGGACAGATACGCAGTATTTT
>TRBV19|TRBJ1-1|few|.
CASSPDSRHTEAFF
TGTGCCAGTAGTCCGGACAGCAGACACACTGAAGCTTTCTTT
>TRBV5-6|TRBJ1-1|.|.
CASSPLGRGEAFF
TGTGCCAGCAGCCCGCTGGGCAGGGGTGAAGCTTTCTTT
>TRBV19|TRBJ1-5|.|.
CASRDIAYSNQPQHF
TGTGCCAGTAGGGACATCGCCTATAGCAATCAGCCCCAGCATTTT
>TRBV7-2|TRBJ2-5|.|TRBD2
CASGLAGGRETQYF
TGTGCCAGTGGACTAGCGGGGGGGCGAGAGACCCAGTACTTC
>TRBV5-6|TRBJ2-1|.|TRBD1
CASSTDRDNEQFF
TGTGCCAGCAGCACGGACAGGGACAATGAGCAGTTCTTC
>TRBV5-6|TRBJ1-3|.|.
CASSLVAGAGNTIYF
TGTGCCAGCAGCTTGGTCGCAGGGGCAGGAAACACCATATATTTT
>TRBV9|TRBJ1-1|.|.
CASSPGGGVTTEAFF
TGTGCCAGCAGCCCCGGCGGGGGGGTTACCACTGAAGCTTTCTTT
>TRBV2|TRBJ1-5|few|TRBD1
CASSGTGDQPQHF
TGTGCCAGCAGTGGGACAGGGGATCAGCCCCAGCATTTT
>TRBV18|TRBJ1-5|once|.
CASSPSRQSNQPQHF
TGTGCCAGCTCACCTTCCCGACAAAGCAATCAGCCCCAGCATTTT
>TRBV19|TRBJ2-5|.|.
CASSTSFLEETQYF
TGTGCCAGTAGTACTAGCTTTTTGGAAGAGACCCAGTACTTC
>TRBV29-1|TRBJ2-1|.|TRBD2
CSVERRGLAREQFF
TGCAGCGTTGAAAGAAGGGGACTAGCGCGTGAGCAGTTCTTC
>TRBV9|TRBJ1-5|.|TRBD1
CASSVEVVAGQGNGPPQHF
TGTGCCAGCAGCGTAGAGGTTGTGGCGGGACAGGGCAATGGCCCGCCCCAGCATTTT
>TRBV6-1|TRBJ1-5|.|.
CASSEWREVNQPQHF
TGTGCCAGCAGTGAATGGAGGGAGGTAAATCAGCCCCAGCATTTT
>TRBV7-3|TRBJ2-7|.|TRBD1
CASSVTPGQGYEQYF
TGTGCCAGCAGCGTAACTCCGGGACAGGGCTACGAGCAGTACTTC
>TRBV2|TRBJ1-1|.|.
CASSDRNTLVLNTEAFF
TGTGCCAGCAGTGACAGGAATACCCTGGTCCTTAACACTGAAGCTTTCTTT
>TRBV5-6|TRBJ1-1|few|.
CASSATGLAFF
TGTGCCAGCAGCGCCACAGGGCTAGCTTTCTTT
>TRBV5-4|TRBJ1-6|once|.
CASSLGLPGLSSPLHF
TGTGCCAGCAGCTTGGGCCTTCCTGGCCTCAGTTCACCCCTCCACTTT
>TRBV11-2|TRBJ2-3|.|.
CASSLSLGVTDTQYF
TGTGCCAGCAGCTTATCTTTAGGAGTCACAGATACGCAGTATTTT